The rows below give T cell receptor beta chains drawn from one sample of a study of T cell changes during pregnancy in multiple sclerosis. Profiling relied on immunoSEQ multiplex PCR, and the TCRdb table lists in-frame clones only, not all of them. There are roughly 76,000 clones in the sample; roughly 91% occur only once, and roughly 0.3% lies in the top ten. This sample comprised CD4+ T cells from peripheral blood mononuclear cells, obtained after pregnancy. The receptor source for this set is a female donor with multiple sclerosis, enrolled in a pregnancy study. Both conserved end residues are part of each CDR3. D genes are given only for firm matches. Rows give clone size only sometimes, using once, few, many, or a class for an expanded clone.

>TRBJ1-1|NA|TRBV5-5|NA
CASSLRGLNTEAFF
TGTGCCAGCAGCTTGCGAGGGTTGAACACTGAAGCTTTCTTT
>TRBJ1-2|NA|TRBV6-5|NA
CASRFGGTYGYTF
TGTGCCAGCAGGTTTGGAGGGACCTATGGCTACACCTTC
>TRBJ2-1|once|TRBV12-5|TRBD2
CASGLGTLAGPLSSYNEQFF
TGTGCTAGTGGTTTGGGTACTCTAGCGGGACCCCTGAGCTCCTACAATGAGCAGTTCTTC
>TRBJ1-1|NA|TRBV5-1|TRBD1
CASSLTGQGGEAFF
TGCGCCAGCAGCCTGACGGGACAGGGAGGTGAAGCTTTCTTT
>TRBJ1-5|NA|TRBV7-8|TRBD1
CASSLGGTVDQPQHF
TGTGCCAGCAGCTTAGGGGGGACAGTTGATCAGCCCCAGCATTTT
>TRBJ2-5|NA|TRBV19|TRBD2
CASRENREGQTQYF
TGTGCCAGTAGAGAAAACCGGGAGGGACAGACCCAGTACTTC
>TRBJ1-1|few|TRBV5-1|TRBD1
CASSSLQGSDTEAFF
TGCGCCAGCAGCTCCCTACAGGGGAGTGACACTGAAGCTTTCTTT
>TRBJ1-3|NA|TRBV2|TRBD1
CASSESGGGNTIYF
TGTGCCAGCAGTGAATCAGGGGGTGGAAACACCATATATTTT
>TRBJ1-1|NA|TRBV5-1|TRBD1
CASSLRTGVNTEAFF
TGCGCCAGCAGCTTACGGACAGGGGTAAACACTGAAGCTTTCTTT
>TRBJ1-5|NA|TRBV19|NA
CASSIVFSNQPQHF
TGTGCCAGTAGTATAGTATTTAGCAATCAGCCCCAGCATTTT
>TRBJ2-7|NA|TRBV5-6|NA
CASSFLLGGASYEQYF
TGTGCCAGCAGCTTCCTCTTAGGGGGGGCCTCCTACGAGCAGTACTTC
>TRBJ1-6|NA|TRBV9|TRBD1
CASSMGQPNSPLHF
TGTGCCAGCAGCATGGGACAGCCTAATTCACCCCTCCACTTT
>TRBJ1-2|NA|TRBV9|TRBD1
CASSVDRGHGYTF
TGTGCCAGCAGCGTAGACAGGGGCCATGGCTACACCTTC
>TRBJ1-2|NA|TRBV30|TRBD1
CAWNWDSYGYTF
TGTGCCTGGAACTGGGACAGCTATGGCTACACCTTC
>TRBJ2-3|NA|TRBV27|NA
CASSLRAGRISTDTQYF
TGTGCCAGCAGTTTAAGGGCGGGACGGATAAGCACAGATACGCAGTATTTT
>TRBJ1-2|NA|TRBV11-1|NA
CASRLDSGPLGYGYTF
TGTGCCAGCAGACTCGACTCAGGGCCCCTCGGGTATGGCTACACCTTC
>TRBJ2-5|once|TRBV5-5|TRBD2
CASTPHGRQETQYF
TGTGCCAGCACCCCTCACGGGAGGCAAGAGACCCAGTACTTC
>TRBJ1-5|NA|TRBV9|TRBD1
CASSVPGGVRQGGQPQHF
TGTGCCAGCAGCGTTCCGGGGGGGGTCAGACAGGGAGGTCAGCCCCAGCATTTT
>TRBJ2-1|NA|TRBV5-8|NA
CASSSARFDEQFF
TGTGCCAGCAGCTCGGCTAGATTTGATGAGCAGTTCTTC
>TRBJ2-5|NA|TRBV18|TRBD1
CASSQGAGETQYF
TGTGCCAGCTCACAGGGGGCAGGAGAGACCCAGTACTTC
>TRBJ2-1|NA|TRBV5-1|NA
CASSPGLPARSYNEQFF
TGCGCCAGCAGCCCGGGACTCCCCGCAAGGTCCTACAATGAGCAGTTCTTC
>TRBJ2-5|NA|TRBV6-1|TRBD2
CASSEVTSGGAETQYF
TGTGCCAGCAGTGAAGTAACTAGCGGGGGGGCTGAGACCCAGTACTTC
>TRBJ2-1|NA|TRBV6-6|TRBD1
CASRRSADRLYNEQFF
TGTGCCAGCAGGCGATCCGCGGACAGGCTCTACAATGAGCAGTTCTTC
>TRBJ1-2|NA|TRBV5-6|NA
CASSPQRLNYGYTF
TGTGCCAGCAGCCCGCAACGACTTAACTATGGCTACACCTTC
>TRBJ1-1|NA|TRBV18|NA
CASSPEVPSSEAFF
TGTGCCAGCTCACCAGAGGTACCATCCAGTGAAGCTTTCTTT
>TRBJ1-1|once|TRBV5-1|NA
CASSVGARDTEAFF
TGCGCCAGCAGCGTTGGGGCTAGGGACACTGAAGCTTTCTTT
>TRBJ1-1|NA|TRBV5-4|NA
CASSPGTGTNTEAFF
TGTGCCAGCAGCCCCGGTACAGGGACGAACACTGAAGCTTTCTTT
>TRBJ1-2|NA|TRBV5-6|NA
CASSLDPGANYGYTF
TGTGCCAGCAGCTTGGATCCGGGAGCTAACTATGGCTACACCTTC
>TRBJ2-6|once|TRBV7-3|TRBD1
CASSRDSSGANVLTF
TGTGCCAGCAGCCGGGACAGCTCTGGGGCCAACGTCCTGACTTTC
>TRBJ2-7|once|TRBV11-2|TRBD2
CASSPTSGNYEQYF
TGTGCCAGCAGCCCAACTAGCGGCAACTACGAGCAGTACTTC
>TRBJ1-6|NA|TRBV30|NA
CAWSEGWGANSPLHF
TGTGCCTGGAGTGAGGGGTGGGGCGCAAATTCACCCCTCCACTTT
>TRBJ2-5|NA|TRBV7-2|TRBD2
CASSRTSGSGQTQYF
TGTGCCAGCAGCAGGACTAGCGGGAGTGGGCAGACCCAGTACTTC
>TRBJ1-5|NA|TRBV21-1|NA
CASSNGGGEYETGNQPQHF
TGTGCCAGCAGCAACGGCGGAGGGGAGTATGAGACGGGCAATCAGCCCCAGCATTTT
>TRBJ2-2|NA|TRBV5-1|TRBD1
CASSPGQGATGELFF
TGCGCCAGCAGCCCGGGACAGGGGGCAACCGGGGAGCTGTTTTTT
>TRBJ1-5|NA|TRBV7-8|NA
CASSLDGQNQPQHF
TGTGCCAGCAGCTTGGACGGACAGAATCAGCCCCAGCATTTT
>TRBJ1-2|NA|TRBV27|NA
CASRTQREGGNYGYTF
TGTGCCAGCAGAACGCAGCGGGAGGGGGGGAACTATGGCTACACCTTC
>TRBJ1-3|NA|TRBV28|NA
CASRAGFETGNTIYF
TGTGCCAGCAGGGCCGGGTTCGAAACTGGAAACACCATATATTTT
>TRBJ2-2|NA|TRBV5-1|NA
CASSFMGEDTGELFF
TGCGCCAGCAGCTTCATGGGGGAGGACACCGGGGAGCTGTTTTTT
>TRBJ2-1|NA|TRBV27|TRBD2
CASRKLMGLAGSNEQFF
TGTGCCAGCAGGAAACTTATGGGACTAGCGGGGTCCAATGAGCAGTTCTTC
>TRBJ1-2|NA|TRBV2|NA
CASSPRAGPTF
TGTGCCAGCAGTCCTCGAGCGGGTCCCACCTTC
>TRBJ1-1|few|TRBV5-1|TRBD1
CASSSGTGVGNTEAFF
TGCGCCAGCAGCTCAGGGACAGGCGTTGGGAACACTGAAGCTTTCTTT
>TRBJ1-1|NA|TRBV19|NA
CASRPQGVGTEAFF
TGTGCCAGTAGGCCACAGGGTGTTGGCACTGAAGCTTTCTTT
>TRBJ1-3|NA|TRBV7-8|NA
CASSSHRAPGNTIYF
TGTGCCAGCAGCTCGCACAGGGCTCCTGGAAACACCATATATTTT
>TRBJ1-1|NA|TRBV6-6|NA
CASSYAGSSYTEAFF
TGTGCCAGCAGTTACGCGGGGTCCTCCTACACTGAAGCTTTCTTT
>TRBJ2-1|NA|TRBV28|NA
CASSNQEGEQFF
TGTGCCAGCAGCAATCAGGAGGGGGAGCAGTTCTTC
>TRBJ2-1|NA|TRBV10-1|TRBD2
CASSDGGAFINEQFF
TGCGCCAGCAGTGACGGGGGGGCGTTTATCAATGAGCAGTTCTTC
>TRBJ1-1|NA|TRBV29-1|NA
CSGTGTLNTEAFF
TGCAGCGGTACCGGGACACTGAACACTGAAGCTTTCTTT
>TRBJ1-2|NA|TRBV5-1|NA
CASREGGYRSDGYTF
TGCGCCAGCCGGGAGGGAGGGTACAGGTCCGATGGCTACACCTTC
>TRBJ1-2|NA|TRBV19|NA
CASSIRRGDYGYTF
TGTGCCAGTAGTATAAGGAGGGGTGACTATGGCTACACCTTC
>TRBJ1-2|NA|TRBV7-2|NA
CASTLDNPNYGYTF
TGTGCCAGCACCCTTGACAATCCCAACTATGGCTACACCTTC
>TRBJ2-3|once|TRBV11-2|NA
CASSPSGVASTDTQYF
TGTGCCAGCAGCCCATCGGGGGTAGCGAGCACAGATACGCAGTATTTT
>TRBJ2-1|NA|TRBV6-1|TRBD2
CASSEAKREGNEQFF
TGTGCCAGCAGTGAAGCGAAGCGGGAGGGCAATGAGCAGTTCTTC